The rows below give T cell receptor beta chains drawn from one sample of a study of beta chain features in type 1 diabetes. TCRdb's table, derived via immunoSEQ multiplex PCR, lists solely in-frame clones and lacks some. Here the sample spans 240,000 or so clones, around 21% being singletons. The sample was naive CD4+ T cells from blood. The receptors were gathered from a woman aged 40 to 50 with type 1 diabetes. CDR3s include the opening cysteine and the closing phenylalanine or tryptophan. Fields, in order: D gene, V gene, clone size, J gene, CDR3 DNA, CDR3 protein. A D gene is named only where the DNA matches it firmly. Clone size is given for some rows only: seen once, a few or many times, or a class if the clone is expanded.

TRBD1	TRBV7-9	few	TRBJ2-5	TGTGCCAGCAGCTTAGCGCGTGGACAGGGGGATCAAGAGACCCAGTACTTC	CASSLARGQGDQETQYF
TRBD2	TRBV2	NA	TRBJ2-5	TGTGCCAGCAGTCTCGGACTAGTTCCGGAGACCCAGTACTTC	CASSLGLVPETQYF
TRBD1	TRBV4-1	NA	TRBJ2-1	TGCGCCAGCAGCCAGGCTCGAACAGGGGGCGATGAGCAGTTCTTC	CASSQARTGGDEQFF
TRBD1	TRBV6-4	NA	TRBJ1-2	TGTGCCAGCAGTGACTCGAGGGGGCGTGGTGGCTACACCTTC	CASSDSRGRGGYTF
NA	TRBV29-1	NA	TRBJ1-4	TGCAGCGTTGAAACAGGGAGGGATGAAAAACTGTTTTTT	CSVETGRDEKLFF
TRBD1	TRBV28	NA	TRBJ1-5	TGTGCCAGCAGTGAGAGGGACAGGCAGCCCCAGCATTTT	CASSERDRQPQHF
NA	TRBV30	NA	TRBJ1-1	TGTGCCTGGCTCAGGGTAGCTGAAGCTTTCTTT	CAWLRVAEAFF
TRBD1	TRBV7-3	few	TRBJ2-5	TGTGCCAGCAGCCAGGGGGACAGGGACCAAGAGACCCAGTACTTC	CASSQGDRDQETQYF
TRBD2	TRBV5-4	NA	TRBJ2-5	TGTGCCAGCAGCGTGGGACTAGCGGGGGGGCAAGAGACCCAGTACTTC	CASSVGLAGGQETQYF
TRBD2	TRBV5-1	NA	TRBJ2-3	TGCGCCTCGTCTAGCGGGAGTGGCACAGATACGCAGTATTTT	CASSSGSGTDTQYF
NA	TRBV20-1	NA	TRBJ2-7	TGCAGTGCTAGAACTCAATACGAGCAGTACTTC	CSARTQYEQYF
NA	TRBV20-1	NA	TRBJ2-7	TGCAGTGGTGGGGGGATGGGGGAGCAGTACTTC	CSGGGMGEQYF
TRBD1	TRBV29-1	few	TRBJ1-1	TGCAGCGTTGAAGCATGGACAGGGACTGAAGCTTTCTTT	CSVEAWTGTEAFF
TRBD1	TRBV5-1	few	TRBJ2-4	TGCGCCAGCAGCTTGGCCGCTAACAGGGGAGACATTCAGTACTTC	CASSLAANRGDIQYF
NA	TRBV6-5	NA	TRBJ2-7	TGTGCCAGCAGTTGGAACCGCAGGGCCTACGAGCAGTACTTC	CASSWNRRAYEQYF
TRBD1	TRBV2	few	TRBJ2-1	TGTGCCAGCAGCCTGGGACAGGGAAGCAATGAGCAGTTCTTC	CASSLGQGSNEQFF
TRBD1	TRBV30	NA	TRBJ1-1	TGTGCCAGCAACAGGGGGCTGAACACTGAAGCTTTCTTT	CASNRGLNTEAFF
TRBD2	TRBV25-1	NA	TRBJ2-1	TGTGCCAGCAGTGAGGGAGGCGGGGGGGCGAGGAATGAGCAGTTCTTC	CASSEGGGGARNEQFF
TRBD2	TRBV9	NA	TRBJ2-1	TGTGCCAGCAGCCTACTAGCGGGGGGCTACAATGAGCAGTTCTTC	CASSLLAGGYNEQFF
TRBD2	TRBV5-1	NA	TRBJ2-1	TGCGCCAGCAGTCTAGCGGCAACGACTAACAATGAGCAGTTCTTC	CASSLAATTNNEQFF
NA	TRBV4-3	few	TRBJ1-1	TGCGCCAGCAGCCAAGAGACAGCCACTGAAGCTTTCTTT	CASSQETATEAFF
NA	TRBV14	few	TRBJ2-7	TGTGCCAGCAGCCAAGGATTACACTCCTACGAGCAGTACTTC	CASSQGLHSYEQYF
NA	TRBV29-1	NA	TRBJ1-1	TGCAGCGTCCGCCGGACAGAAAACACTGAAGCTTTCTTT	CSVRRTENTEAFF
NA	TRBV5-1	NA	TRBJ1-4	TGCGCCAGCAGCTTGCCAGGGGCGGGTGAAAAACTGTTTTTT	CASSLPGAGEKLFF
NA	TRBV10-3	few	TRBJ1-2	TGTGCCATCAGTGAGTCGAAACTTACAGTCTATGGCTACACCTTC	CAISESKLTVYGYTF
NA	TRBV5-1	few	TRBJ1-1	TGCGCCAGCAGCTACGGGGACACTGAAGCTTTCTTT	CASSYGDTEAFF
NA	TRBV7-3	NA	TRBJ2-3	TGTGCCAGCAGCTTAAACTGGGCGGATACGCAGTATTTT	CASSLNWADTQYF
NA	TRBV29-1	NA	TRBJ1-4	TGCAGCGTCGGAGGGGATAATGAAAAACTGTTTTTT	CSVGGDNEKLFF